This T cell receptor (beta chain) was profiled in a study of shared clonotypes between healthy human individuals. Study-level information: Researchers assigned three CD4 naive, three CD4 memory, two CD8 naive and one CD8 memory plate to each donor.

Authors' data handling: ImmunoSEQ gave junction-only sequences without quality scores, so filtering differed. Assay: immunoSEQ multiplex PCR; the TCRdb copy retains only in-frame clones and omits some. V, J and clone size are those of that table, while D and trimming were read from the DNA. In the table there are about 1.1 million clones, around 78% of which are singletons. This clone was observed a single time. Its antigen is not known. This sample includes further DNA sequences coding for the same CDR3. Losses at the gene ends were 5 bases for V and 6 bases for J; bases not matched to a gene: 1. Germline loops: CDR1 MDHEN, CDR2 SYDVKM. The CDR3 has 12 amino acids. Notes on the study in general: Naive CD4 clonotypes overlapped across several donors at around 4.8%.

Sequenced sample: memory CD4+ T cells from PBMCs. Subset in this sample: CD45RA-negative fraction. The TCR was taken from a man younger than 35 in good health. Some clones in this sample may be carry-over from other donors' samples. This chain joins TRBV28 and TRBJ2-7; TRBD1 aligns across 10 bases. The CDR3 region is CASSGQGGEQYF. CDR3 DNA sequence: TGTGCCAGCAGTGGACAGGGGGGCGAGCAGTACTTC.